This T cell receptor (beta chain) was retrieved from a study of PD-L1 blockade in urothelial cancer. Repertoires were generated with immunoSEQ multiplex PCR, while TCRdb's copy carries only in-frame clones and drops some. The sample includes about 41,000 clones, 80% to 90% of them seen just once. This clone was seen just once. The time point is: peripheral blood 6 weeks after treatment start. There are 16 residues in the CDR3. V trimming: 3 bases; J trimming: 5 bases; junction bases outside the gene matches: 10. CDR1 and CDR2 from the germline V gene are KGHSH and LQKENI. Here the sequenced sample was PBMCs, taken around atezolizumab (anti-PD-L1) treatment. The V call is TRBV18, the J call TRBJ2-5; 9 bases agree with TRBD1. This TCR was sampled from a man in his 70s with urothelial cancer. The DNA for the CDR3 is TGTGCCAGCTCACCCCCAGGAACAGGGGGCGGCGAGACCCAGTACTTC. Translated, it gives CASSPPGTGGGETQYF.